The T cell receptor (beta chain) under discussion was sequenced for a study of CD8 T cells in ankylosing spondylitis. The sample holds a few counts of this clonotype. Its antigen is not identified. TCRdb redid the calling of the 5' RACE reads with MiXCR, one entry per CDR3 protein. The sample consists of just under 550,000 distinct CDR3 sequences, over 9.5% of them appearing once. CDR1 SGHAT and CDR2 FQNNGV come from the germline V gene. The CDR3 runs 15 residues. V was trimmed by 3 bases and J by 7 bases, leaving 16 bases between them. The study, taken as a whole, reports: As reported, disease-linked clones showed significant enrichment in matched ankylosing spondylitis synovial fluid. Researchers report that disease-linked clones proved CD8+ and relatively rare in peripheral blood. Seven or eight highly homologous variants formed a TCR beta motif that appeared characteristic of ankylosing spondylitis blood.

Sequenced input: blood, either unsorted or a sorted T cell fraction (not recorded which). The rearrangement uses TRBV11-2 and TRBJ2-1, with D possibly TRBD2 on 5 matching bases. The source is a male donor with ankylosing spondylitis. CDR3 amino acids: CASSFNSVALNEQFF. The DNA of the CDR3 is TGTGCCAGCAGCTTTAATAGCGTAGCACTAAATGAGCAGTTCTTC.